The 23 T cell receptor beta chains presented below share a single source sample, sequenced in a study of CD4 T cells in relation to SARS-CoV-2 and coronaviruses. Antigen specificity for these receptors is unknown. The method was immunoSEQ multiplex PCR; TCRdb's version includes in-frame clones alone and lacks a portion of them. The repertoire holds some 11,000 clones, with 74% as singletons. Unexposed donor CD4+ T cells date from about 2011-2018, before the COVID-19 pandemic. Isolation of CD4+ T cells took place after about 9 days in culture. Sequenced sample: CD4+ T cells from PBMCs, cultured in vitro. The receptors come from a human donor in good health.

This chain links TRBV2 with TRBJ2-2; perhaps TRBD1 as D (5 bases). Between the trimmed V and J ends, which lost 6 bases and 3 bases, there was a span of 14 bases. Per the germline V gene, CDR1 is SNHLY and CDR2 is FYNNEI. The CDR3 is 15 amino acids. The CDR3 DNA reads TGTGCCAGCAGGACTGGACAATCACACACCGGGGAGCTGTTTTTT. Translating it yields CASRTGQSHTGELFF.

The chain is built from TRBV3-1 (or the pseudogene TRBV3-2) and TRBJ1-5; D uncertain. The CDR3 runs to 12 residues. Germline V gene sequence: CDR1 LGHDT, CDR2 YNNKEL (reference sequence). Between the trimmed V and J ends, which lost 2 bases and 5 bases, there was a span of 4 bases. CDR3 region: CASSQSYQPQHF. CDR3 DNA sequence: TGTGCCAGCAGCCAAAGTTATCAGCCCCAGCATTTT.

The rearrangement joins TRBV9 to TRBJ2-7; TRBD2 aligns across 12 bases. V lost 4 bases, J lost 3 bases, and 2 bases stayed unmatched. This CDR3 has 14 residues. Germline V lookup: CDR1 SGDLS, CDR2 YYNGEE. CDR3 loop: CASSLTSGSYEQYF. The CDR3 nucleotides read TGTGCCAGCAGCCTGACTAGCGGGAGCTACGAGCAGTACTTC.

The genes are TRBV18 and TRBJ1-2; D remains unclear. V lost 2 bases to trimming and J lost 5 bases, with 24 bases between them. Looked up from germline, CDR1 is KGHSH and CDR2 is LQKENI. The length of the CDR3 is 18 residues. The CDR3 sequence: CASSPSLGAARRVYGYTF. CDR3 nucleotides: TGTGCCAGCTCACCATCCCTCGGAGCCGCGCGGCGGGTTTATGGCTACACCTTC.

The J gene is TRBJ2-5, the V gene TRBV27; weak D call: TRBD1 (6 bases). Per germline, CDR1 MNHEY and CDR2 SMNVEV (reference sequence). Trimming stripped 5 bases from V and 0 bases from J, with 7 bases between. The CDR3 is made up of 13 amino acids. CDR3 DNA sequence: TGTGCCAGCAGTAACAGGGACCAAGAGACCCAGTACTTC. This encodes CASSNRDQETQYF.

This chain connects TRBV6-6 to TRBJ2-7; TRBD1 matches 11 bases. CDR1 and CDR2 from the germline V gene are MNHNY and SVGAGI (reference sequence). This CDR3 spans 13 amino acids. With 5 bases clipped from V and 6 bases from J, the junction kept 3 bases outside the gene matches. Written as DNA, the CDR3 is TGTGCCAGCAGTGGACAGGGGGCTGGCGAGCAGTACTTC. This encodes CASSGQGAGEQYF.

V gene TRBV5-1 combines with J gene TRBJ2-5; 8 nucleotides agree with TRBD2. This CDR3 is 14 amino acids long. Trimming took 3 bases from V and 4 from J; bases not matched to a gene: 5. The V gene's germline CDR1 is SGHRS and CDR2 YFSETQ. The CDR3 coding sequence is TGCGCCAGCAGCTCCGGGGGGGGTGGAGAGACCCAGTACTTC. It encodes CASSSGGGGETQYF.

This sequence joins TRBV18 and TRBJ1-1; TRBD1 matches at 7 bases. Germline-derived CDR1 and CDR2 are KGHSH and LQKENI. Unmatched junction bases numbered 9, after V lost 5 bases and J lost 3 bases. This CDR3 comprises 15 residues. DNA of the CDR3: TGTGCCAGCTCATACCTACAGGGGAGGGACACTGAAGCTTTCTTT. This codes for CASSYLQGRDTEAFF.

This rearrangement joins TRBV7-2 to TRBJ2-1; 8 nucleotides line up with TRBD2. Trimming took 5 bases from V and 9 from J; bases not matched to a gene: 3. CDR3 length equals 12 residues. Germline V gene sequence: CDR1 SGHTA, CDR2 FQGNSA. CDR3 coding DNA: TGTGCCAGCAGCAGTAGCGGGGTTGAGCAGTTCTTC. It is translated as CASSSSGVEQFF. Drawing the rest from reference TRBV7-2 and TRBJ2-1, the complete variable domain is GAGVSQSPSNKVTEKGKDVELRCDPISGHTALYWYRQSLGQGLEFLIYFQGNSAPDKSGLPSDRFSAERTGGSVSTLTIQRTQQEDSAVYLCASSSSGVEQFFGPGTRLTVL.

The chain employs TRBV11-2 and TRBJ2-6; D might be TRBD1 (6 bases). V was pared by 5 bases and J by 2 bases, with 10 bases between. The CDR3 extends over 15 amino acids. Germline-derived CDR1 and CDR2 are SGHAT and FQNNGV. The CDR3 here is CASSQQGAGANVLTF. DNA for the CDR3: TGTGCCAGCAGCCAACAGGGTGCTGGGGCCAACGTCCTGACTTTC.

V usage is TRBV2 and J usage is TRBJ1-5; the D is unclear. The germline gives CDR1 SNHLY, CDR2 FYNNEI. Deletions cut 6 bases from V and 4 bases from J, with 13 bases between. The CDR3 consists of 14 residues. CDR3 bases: TGTGCCAGCAGCCCCGGAGGCGGGAATCAGCCCCAGCATTTT. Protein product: CASSPGGGNQPQHF.

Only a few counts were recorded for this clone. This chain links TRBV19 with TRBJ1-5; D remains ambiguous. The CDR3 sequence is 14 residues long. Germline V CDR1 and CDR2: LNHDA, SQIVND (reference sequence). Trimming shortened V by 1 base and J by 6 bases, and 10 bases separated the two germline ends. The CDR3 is CASSIGIGPQPQHF. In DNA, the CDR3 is TGTGCCAGTAGTATAGGCATAGGGCCTCAGCCCCAGCATTTT.

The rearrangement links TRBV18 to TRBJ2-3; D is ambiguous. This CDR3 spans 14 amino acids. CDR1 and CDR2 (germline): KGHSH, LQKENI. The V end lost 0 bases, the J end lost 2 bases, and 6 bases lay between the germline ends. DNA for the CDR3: TGTGCCAGCTCACCACCGCTAGTCACAGATACGCAGTATTTT. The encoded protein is CASSPPLVTDTQYF.

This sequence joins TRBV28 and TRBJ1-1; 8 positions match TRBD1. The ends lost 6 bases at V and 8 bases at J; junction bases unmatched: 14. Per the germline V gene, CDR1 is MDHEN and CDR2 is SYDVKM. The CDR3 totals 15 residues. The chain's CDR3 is CASSSDRTGLTEAFF. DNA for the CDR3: TGTGCCAGCAGCTCGGATCGGACAGGGTTAACGGAAGCTTTCTTT.

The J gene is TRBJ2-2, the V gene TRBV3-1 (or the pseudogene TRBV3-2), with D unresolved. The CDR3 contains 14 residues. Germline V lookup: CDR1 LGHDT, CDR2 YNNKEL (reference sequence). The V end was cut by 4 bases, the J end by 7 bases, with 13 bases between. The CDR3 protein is CASSLRIGGGELFF. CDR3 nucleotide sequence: TGTGCCAGCAGCCTTAGAATCGGTGGCGGGGAGCTGTTTTTT.

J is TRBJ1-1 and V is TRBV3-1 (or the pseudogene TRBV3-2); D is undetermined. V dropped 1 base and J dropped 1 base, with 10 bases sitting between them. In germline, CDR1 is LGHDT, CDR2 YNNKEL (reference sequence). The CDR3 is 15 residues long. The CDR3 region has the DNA TGTGCCAGCAGCCAAGGTGGCGCTCAGAACACTGAAGCTTTCTTT. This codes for CASSQGGAQNTEAFF.

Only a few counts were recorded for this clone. The CDR3 loop reads CASSEGGGAQHF. The CDR3 DNA reads TGTGCCAGCAGTGAAGGTGGGGGGGCCCAGCATTTT. This rearrangement joins TRBV6-1 to TRBJ1-5, with D perhaps TRBD1 (5 bases). Germline V lookup: CDR1 MNHNS, CDR2 SASEGT. Trimming took 1 base from V and 11 from J, leaving 9 bases between them. This CDR3 is built from 12 residues.

The CDR3 protein is CSVEPRGMVGYTF. In nucleotides, the CDR3 is TGCAGCGTTGAACCCAGGGGGATGGTTGGCTACACCTTC. The V and J genes are TRBV29-1 and TRBJ1-2; 7 bases match TRBD1. This CDR3 contains 13 residues. J gave up 7 bases and V 2 bases, and 7 bases lay outside the gene matches. Per germline, CDR1 SQVTM and CDR2 ANQGSEA.

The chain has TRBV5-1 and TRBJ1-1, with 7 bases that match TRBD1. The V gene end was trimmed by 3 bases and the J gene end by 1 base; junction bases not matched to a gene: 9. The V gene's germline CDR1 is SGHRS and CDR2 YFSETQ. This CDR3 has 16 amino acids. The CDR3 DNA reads TGCGCCAGCAGCTCGCGGACAGGTGAAGGGAACACTGAAGCTTTCTTT. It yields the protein CASSSRTGEGNTEAFF.

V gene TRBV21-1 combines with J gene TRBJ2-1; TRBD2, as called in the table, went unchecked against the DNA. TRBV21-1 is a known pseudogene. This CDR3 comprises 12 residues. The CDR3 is CASRGTKGEQFF. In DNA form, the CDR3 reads TGTGCCAGCCGGGGGACGAAGGGTGAGCAGTTCTTC.

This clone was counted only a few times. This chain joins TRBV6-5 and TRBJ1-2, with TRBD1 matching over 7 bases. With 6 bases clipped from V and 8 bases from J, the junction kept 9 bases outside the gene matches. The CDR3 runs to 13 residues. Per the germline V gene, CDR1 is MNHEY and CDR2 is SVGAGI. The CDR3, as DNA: TGTGCCAGCAGACGACAGGGAGGAGGGGGCTACACCTTC. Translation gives CASRRQGGGGYTF.

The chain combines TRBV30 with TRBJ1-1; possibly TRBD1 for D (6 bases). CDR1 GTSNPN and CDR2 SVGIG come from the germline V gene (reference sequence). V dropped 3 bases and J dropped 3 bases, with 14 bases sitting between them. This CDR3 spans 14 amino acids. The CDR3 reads CAWSRTGFHTEAFF. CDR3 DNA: TGTGCCTGGAGCCGAACAGGGTTCCACACTGAAGCTTTCTTT.

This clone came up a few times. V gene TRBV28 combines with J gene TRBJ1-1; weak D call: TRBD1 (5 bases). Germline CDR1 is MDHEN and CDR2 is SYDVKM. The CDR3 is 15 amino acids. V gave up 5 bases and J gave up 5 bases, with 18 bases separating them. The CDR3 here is CASSPTGTARTEAFF. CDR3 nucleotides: TGTGCCAGCAGTCCAACCGGGACGGCGAGAACTGAAGCTTTCTTT.